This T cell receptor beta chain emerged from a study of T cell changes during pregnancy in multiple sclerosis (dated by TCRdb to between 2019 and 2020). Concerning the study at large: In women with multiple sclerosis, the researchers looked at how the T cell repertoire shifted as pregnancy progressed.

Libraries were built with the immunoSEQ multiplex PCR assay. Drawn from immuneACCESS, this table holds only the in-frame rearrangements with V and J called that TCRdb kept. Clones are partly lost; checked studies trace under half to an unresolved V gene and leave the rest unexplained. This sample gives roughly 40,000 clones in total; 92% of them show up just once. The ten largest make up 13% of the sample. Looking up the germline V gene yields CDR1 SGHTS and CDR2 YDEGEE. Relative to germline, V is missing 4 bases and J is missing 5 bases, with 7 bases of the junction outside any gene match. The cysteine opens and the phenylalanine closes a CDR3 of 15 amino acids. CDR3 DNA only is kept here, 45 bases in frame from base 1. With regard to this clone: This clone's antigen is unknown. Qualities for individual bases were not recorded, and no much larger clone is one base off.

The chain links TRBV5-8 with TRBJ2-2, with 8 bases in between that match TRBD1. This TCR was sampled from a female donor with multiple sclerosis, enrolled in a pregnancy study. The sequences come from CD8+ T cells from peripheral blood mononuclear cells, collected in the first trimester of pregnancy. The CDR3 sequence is CASSAGTGTTGELFF. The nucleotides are TGTGCCAGCAGCGCCGGGACAGGCACTACCGGGGAGCTGTTTTTT.